Described below is a single TCR beta chain sequence and its context. The antigen remains unidentified. This sample is part of a study of radiotherapy plus CTLA-4 blockade in lung cancer. Overall study context: An objective response was seen in 15% to 20% of patients, and disease control in over 25%. Study-level points and caveats: Early clone dynamics of blood T cells, plus interferon-beta, reportedly predicted response best. Radiotherapy was combined with ipilimumab, and tumor-derived TCR clones then expanded in blood.

With ipilimumab providing CTLA-4 blockade, focal radiation was administered to patients who had chemo-refractory metastatic non-small-cell lung cancer. Profiled with immunoSEQ multiplex PCR; TCRdb holds only in-frame clones, not every one. The repertoire holds about 15,000 clones, with approximately 72% as singletons. CDR3 size: 13 residues. The germline V gene encodes CDR1 KGHSH and CDR2 LQKENI. V lost 6 bases and J 3 bases, leaving 11 bases between the germline ends. This TCR was sampled from a human donor with non-small cell lung cancer whose response to radiotherapy plus ipilimumab could not be evaluated. The gene calls are TRBV18 and TRBJ1-2; D remains ambiguous. The sequencing here drew on peripheral blood, taken from a patient treated with radiotherapy plus ipilimumab. CDR3 bases: TGTGCCAGCTCTGAGGGCCGGGACTATGGCTACACCTTC. Protein: CASSEGRDYGYTF.